This T cell receptor beta chain was identified in a study of blood T cell repertoires in COVID-19. Study-level information: The United States, Italy and Spain supplied acute and convalescent COVID-19 samples. Nucleic acid was either cDNA or gDNA, and it came from T cells, B-cell-depleted T cells, or PBMCs.

V was cut by 3 bases and J by 0 bases, with 11 bases left in between. Germline V gene data show CDR1 as MNHNS and CDR2 as SASEGT. This CDR3 is 15 amino acids long. Methods used by the authors: Reference gene primers were amplified, and this amplification served to estimate nucleated cell counts. Profiling relied on immunoSEQ multiplex PCR, and the TCRdb table lists in-frame clones only, not all of them. V, J and clone size are those of that table, while D and trimming were read from the DNA. The sample has about 160,000 clones; 82% are singletons. This rearrangement joins TRBV6-1 to TRBJ1-1, with D possibly being TRBD1 (5 bases). The sample consisted of peripheral blood. The TCR sequence derives from a woman of 80 years or more with active or convalescent COVID-19. The CDR3 bases are TGTGCCAGCAGTGACGGGGGAACCTTGAACACTGAAGCTTTCTTT. Translated: CASSDGGTLNTEAFF.